This T cell receptor (beta chain) emerged from a study of identical twins. Study-level points and caveats: Out-of-frame beta chain sequences displayed weaker excess sharing between twins. Zero-insertion findings could be partly confounded by invariant cells (MAIT and iNKT cells).

This clonotype was observed a handful of times. Antigen: not known. MiXCR, applied by TCRdb to the 5' RACE reads, yields one record per CDR3 protein. In the table there are 470,000 or so distinct CDR3 sequences, around 24% of which are singletons. The CDR3 extends over 14 amino acids. CDR1 is SGHRS and CDR2 is YFSETQ in the germline V gene. V lost 2 bases to trimming and J lost 7 bases, with 15 bases between them. The same data also contributed to another study, on T cells expressing NK-cell markers. As that report states: Eight donors were sequenced, of whom seven were HCMV-seropositive, while the remaining one was HCMV-seronegative.

The V call is TRBV5-1, the J call TRBJ1-2, with D maybe TRBD1 (5 bases). The clonotype originates from a woman aged 18-30 years in good health. Sequencing used CD4+ T cells sorted from blood. CDR3 coding DNA: TGCGCCAGCAGCTTAGAAGGGGACTCTCCTGGCTACACCTTC. Translation: CASSLEGDSPGYTF.